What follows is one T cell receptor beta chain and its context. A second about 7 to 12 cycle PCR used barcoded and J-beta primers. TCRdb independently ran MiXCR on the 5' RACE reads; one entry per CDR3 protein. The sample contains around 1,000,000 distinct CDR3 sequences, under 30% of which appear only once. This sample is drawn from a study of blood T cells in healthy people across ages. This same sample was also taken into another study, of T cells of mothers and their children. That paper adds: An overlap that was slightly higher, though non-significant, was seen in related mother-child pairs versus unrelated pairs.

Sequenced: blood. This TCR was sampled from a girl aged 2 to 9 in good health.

Here the CDR3 reads CASSLEVGRVDEKLFF. DNA of the CDR3: TGTGCCAGCAGCTTAGAAGTTGGCAGGGTGGACGAAAAACTGTTTTTT. This chain uses TRBV11-3 with TRBJ1-4, with D perhaps matching TRBD1 (5 bases). In germline, CDR1 is SGHNT, CDR2 YENEEA. With 0 bases removed from V and 8 bases from J, the gap between germline ends came to 16 bases. The CDR3 covers 16 residues.